The clone carrying this T cell receptor beta chain was detected only a few times. This CDR3 region has 14 residues. Deletions cut 5 bases from V and 6 bases from J, with 15 bases between. Germline CDR1 and CDR2: SEHNR and FQNEAQ (reference sequence). TCRdb passed the reads through MiXCR, listing each CDR3 protein once. This table holds 680,000 or so distinct CDR3 sequences, about a third found once. This sample is drawn from a study of T cell repertoires in cytomegalovirus infection. The chain links TRBV7-9 to TRBJ2-3; D is unresolved. Input material: PBMCs. This receptor was identified in a human donor in good health (CMV status not recorded). Some clones in this sample may be carry-over from other donors' samples. CDR3 sequence (DNA): TGTGCCAGCAGCCGTGAGAAGGGTGCGGATACGCAGTATTTT. Amino acid sequence: CASSREKGADTQYF.